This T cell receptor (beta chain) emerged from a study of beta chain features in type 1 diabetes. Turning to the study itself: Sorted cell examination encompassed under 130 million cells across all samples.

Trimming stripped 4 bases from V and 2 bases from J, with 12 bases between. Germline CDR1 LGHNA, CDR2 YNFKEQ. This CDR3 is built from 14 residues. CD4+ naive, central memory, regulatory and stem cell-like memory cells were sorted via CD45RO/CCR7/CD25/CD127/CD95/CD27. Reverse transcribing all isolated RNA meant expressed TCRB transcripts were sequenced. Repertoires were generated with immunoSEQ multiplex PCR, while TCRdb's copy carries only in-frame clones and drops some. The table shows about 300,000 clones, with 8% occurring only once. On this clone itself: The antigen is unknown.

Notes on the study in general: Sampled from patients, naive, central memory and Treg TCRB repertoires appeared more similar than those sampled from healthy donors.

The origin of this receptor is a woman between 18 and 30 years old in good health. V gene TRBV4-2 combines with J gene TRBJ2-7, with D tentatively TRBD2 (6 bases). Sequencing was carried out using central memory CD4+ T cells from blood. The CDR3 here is CASSRSSGAYEQYF. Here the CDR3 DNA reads TGTGCCAGCAGCCGCAGTAGCGGTGCCTACGAGCAGTACTTC.